This T cell receptor (beta chain) stems from a study of T cells in Graves' hyperthyroidism and ophthalmopathy (dated by TCRdb to between 2018 and 2021). At the level of the whole study: Peripheral blood was sampled at the time of initial diagnosis, prior to any treatment. A discovery cohort of approximately 100 patients, approximately 44 with Graves' ophthalmopathy and 55 to 65 with stable Graves' hyperthyroidism, was used to find distinguishing TCR V-J signatures. An independent validation cohort of around 20 hyperthyroidism patients and 15 or so patients who later progressed to ophthalmopathy tested prospective prediction of ophthalmopathy. The approximately 97 discovery patients were randomly divided into training and test sets at a 7:3 ratio. In addition, the study compared T-cell repertoires in thyroid tissue and in blood from 6 or 7 Graves' hyperthyroidism patients. Following sampling, methimazole starting at 30 mg daily was given to hyperthyroidism patients, and high-dose intravenous methylprednisolone was given to ophthalmopathy patients. The paper describes TCR Vbeta CDR3 sequencing of 120 to 150 peripheral blood samples, made up of roughly 45 ophthalmopathy patients, over 70 hyperthyroidism patients and some 17 progressor patients. Study-level results and caveats: In cross-validation, a model built on a 13 V-J signature told ophthalmopathy apart from stable hyperthyroidism with less than 90% sensitivity and about 81% specificity, and in testing the same model reached 80%/75%. Sample size was not statistically predetermined, and blinding of investigators to group allocation was not performed. During validation, the model predicted progression to ophthalmopathy a median of approximately six months ahead of onset, with 60% to 71% sensitivity and under 85% specificity. Blood samples also contained most of the expanded thyroid clonotypes (frequency above 0.001), which suggests that blood repertoires may reflect thyroid immune responses.

Stable Graves' hyperthyroidism was defined as the absence of progression to ophthalmopathy over 18 months of follow-up. Hyperthyroidism patients were newly diagnosed, had a disease duration of under 2 months, and were aged 18 to 65 years. Exclusion was applied to patients with uncontrolled infections, other autoimmune diseases, pregnancy or lactation. Clinical symptoms, serum thyroxine and TRAb, thyroid ultrasound, and orbital computed tomography formed the basis for the diagnoses. PBMCs were separated from roughly 10 ml of fresh peripheral blood using Ficoll-Paque density gradient centrifugation. Total RNA was extracted using Trizol reagent, and RNA quality was assessed on an Agilent 2100 Bioanalyzer. TCR beta CDR3 regions were amplified from RNA transcripts. The first round of RT-PCR for the TCR CDR3 was performed with the HTBI primer set and the Qiagen OneStep RT-PCR kit. Libraries were constructed in a second round of multiplex PCR, after which size selection and purification were carried out. Libraries were sequenced paired-end with 100 bp reads on an Illumina HiSeq2000. On the study's bioinformatics: SOAPnuke was used to process the raw data, throwing out any read that contained adapters or uncalled bases, had a mean Phred below 15, or lacked an exact constant-primer or identifier match. High-quality paired reads were merged with COPE v1.2.5, and unique nucleotide sequences were defined as clonotypes. Clonotypes were aligned to IMGT TRBV, TRBD and TRBJ reference segments using MiTCR v1.1. The analysis included only V-J combinations with a frequency above 0.0001, which together covered 99.2% of the repertoires. A TCS score was defined as the ratio between F50 (clonal expansion) and ExV (chaos), using BLOSUM62-based TCRdist between CDR3 peptides within each V-J. Welch's t-statistics and random forest reduced 500 to 650 V-J features to 13, which were used in a naive Bayes classifier (R e1071). Using fastp at Q25 and MiXCR, TCRdb reprocessed the public reads and kept productive beta chains. Every entry covers one CDR3 protein and lists the most common genes and DNA from its rows. The V and J calls reflect TCRdb's pipeline rather than the authors' work. In this sample the table shows approximately 600,000 distinct CDR3 sequences, roughly 16% of which occur a single time. The ten top clones hold 3.5% to 4% of the sample.

The germline V gene provides CDR1 SGHAT and CDR2 FQNNGV. The CDR3 spans 13 residues, from the cysteine through the phenylalanine. Solely the CDR3 DNA is kept, with 39 bases framed from the first base. Regarding this clonotype: This receptor's antigen is unknown. A read error is possible here, since a much larger clone lies one base away.

The receptor was isolated from a young woman with Graves' hyperthyroidism. This sequence uses TRBV11-2 and TRBJ2-3; a tentative D match to TRBD2 spans 5 bases. The source material was blood. The sequence in DNA is TGTGCCATCAGCCCGGAGGCCCTCGGTGCGCAGTATTTT. This sequence encodes CAISPEALGAQYF.